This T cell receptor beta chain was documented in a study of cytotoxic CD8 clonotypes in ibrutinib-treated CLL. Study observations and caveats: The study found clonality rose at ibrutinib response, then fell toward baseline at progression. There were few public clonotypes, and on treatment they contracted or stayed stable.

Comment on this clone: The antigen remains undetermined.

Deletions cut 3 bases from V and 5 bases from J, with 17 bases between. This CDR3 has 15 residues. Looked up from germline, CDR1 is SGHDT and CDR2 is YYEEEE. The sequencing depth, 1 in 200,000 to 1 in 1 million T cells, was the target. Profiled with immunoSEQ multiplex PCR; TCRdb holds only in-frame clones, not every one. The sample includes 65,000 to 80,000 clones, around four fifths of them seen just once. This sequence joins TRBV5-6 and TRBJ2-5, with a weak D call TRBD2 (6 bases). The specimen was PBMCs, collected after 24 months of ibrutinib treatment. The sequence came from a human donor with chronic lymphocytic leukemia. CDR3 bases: TGTGCCAGCAGCTCGGGAGTCCCGGGAGAGGAGACCCAGTACTTC. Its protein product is CASSSGVPGEETQYF.